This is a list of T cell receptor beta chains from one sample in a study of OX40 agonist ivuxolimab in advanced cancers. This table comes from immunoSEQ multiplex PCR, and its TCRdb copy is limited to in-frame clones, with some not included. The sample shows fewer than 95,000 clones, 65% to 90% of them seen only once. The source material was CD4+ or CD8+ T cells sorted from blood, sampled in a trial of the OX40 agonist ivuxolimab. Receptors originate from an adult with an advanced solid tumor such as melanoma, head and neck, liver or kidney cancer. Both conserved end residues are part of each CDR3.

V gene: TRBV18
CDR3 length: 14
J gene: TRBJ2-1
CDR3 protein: CASSRAERVDEQFF

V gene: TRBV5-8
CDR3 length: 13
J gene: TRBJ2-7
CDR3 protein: CASSLDRAYEQYF

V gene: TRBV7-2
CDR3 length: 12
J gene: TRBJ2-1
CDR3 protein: CASSSPAGEQFF

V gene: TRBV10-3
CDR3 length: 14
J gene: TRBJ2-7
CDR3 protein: CAISQQGGAYEQYF

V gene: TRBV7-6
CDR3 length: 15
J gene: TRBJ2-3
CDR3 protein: CASSLASSGVDTQYF

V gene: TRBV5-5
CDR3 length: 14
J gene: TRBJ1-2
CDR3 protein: CASSFPQGAEGYTF

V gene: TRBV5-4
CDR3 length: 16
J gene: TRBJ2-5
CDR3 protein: CASSFERGLLQETQYF

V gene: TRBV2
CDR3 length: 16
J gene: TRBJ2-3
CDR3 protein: CASSETSGGPGDTQYF

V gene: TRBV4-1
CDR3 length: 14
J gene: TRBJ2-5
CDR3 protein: CASSQDGFVETQYF

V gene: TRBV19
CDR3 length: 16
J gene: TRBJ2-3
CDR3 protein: CATRTSGGAGTDTQYF

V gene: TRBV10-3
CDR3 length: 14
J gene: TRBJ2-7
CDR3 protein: CAISDRGANYEQYF

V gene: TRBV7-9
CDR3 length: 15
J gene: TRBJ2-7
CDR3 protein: CASSTSSGGFYEQYF

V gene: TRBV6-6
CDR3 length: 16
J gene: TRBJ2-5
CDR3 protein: CASSRGQGGNQETQYF

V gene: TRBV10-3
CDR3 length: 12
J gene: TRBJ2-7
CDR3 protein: CAISVEGDEQYF

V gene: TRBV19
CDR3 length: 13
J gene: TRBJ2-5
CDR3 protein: CASRDRGRQTQYF

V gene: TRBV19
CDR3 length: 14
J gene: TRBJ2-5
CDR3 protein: CASSIGAPPETQYF

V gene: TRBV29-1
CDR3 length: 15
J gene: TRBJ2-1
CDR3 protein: CSVGTPSGGSNEQFF

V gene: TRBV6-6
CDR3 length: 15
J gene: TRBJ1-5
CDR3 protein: CASTRGPSGNQPQHF

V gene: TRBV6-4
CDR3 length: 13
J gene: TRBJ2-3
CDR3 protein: CASSDSSRDTQYF

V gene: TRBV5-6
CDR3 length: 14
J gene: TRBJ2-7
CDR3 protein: CASSSGQGRYEQYF

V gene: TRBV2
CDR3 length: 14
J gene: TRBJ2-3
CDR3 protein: CASSEGLAGVLQYF

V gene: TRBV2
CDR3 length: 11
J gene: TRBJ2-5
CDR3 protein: CAWRREETQYF

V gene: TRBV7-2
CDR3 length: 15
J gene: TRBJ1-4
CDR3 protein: CASSLGQGMGEKLFF

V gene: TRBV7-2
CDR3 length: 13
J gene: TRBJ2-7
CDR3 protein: CASSSSGGAMSYF

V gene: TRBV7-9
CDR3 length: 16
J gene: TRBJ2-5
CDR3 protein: CASSLGGGGFQETQYF

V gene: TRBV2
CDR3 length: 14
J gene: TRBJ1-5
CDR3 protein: CASSEDRGDQPQHF

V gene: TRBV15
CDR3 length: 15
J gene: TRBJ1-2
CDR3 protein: CATSRAQDSNYGYTF

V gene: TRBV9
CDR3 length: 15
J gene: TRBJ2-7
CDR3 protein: CASSADSGASYEQYF

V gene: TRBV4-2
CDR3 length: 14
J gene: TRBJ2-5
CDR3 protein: CASSQNTSPETQYF

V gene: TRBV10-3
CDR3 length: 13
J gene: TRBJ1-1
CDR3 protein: CAISGQSNTEAFF

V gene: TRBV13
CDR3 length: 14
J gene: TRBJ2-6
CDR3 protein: CASSLRAGANVLTF

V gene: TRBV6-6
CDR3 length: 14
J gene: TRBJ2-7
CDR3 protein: CASSYPEISYEQYF

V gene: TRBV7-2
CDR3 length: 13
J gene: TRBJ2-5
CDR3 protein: CASSATYQETQYF

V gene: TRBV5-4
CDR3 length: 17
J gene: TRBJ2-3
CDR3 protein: CASSLGRAGGNTDTQYF

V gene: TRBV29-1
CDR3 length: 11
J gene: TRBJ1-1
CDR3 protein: CSVVVATEAFF

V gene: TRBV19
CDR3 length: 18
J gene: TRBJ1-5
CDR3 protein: CASSGAGTAYLSNQPQHF

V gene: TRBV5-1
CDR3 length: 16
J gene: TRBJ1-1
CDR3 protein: CASSLSVSQTGQEAFF

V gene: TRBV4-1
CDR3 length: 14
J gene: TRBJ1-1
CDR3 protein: CASSVLTLNTEAFF

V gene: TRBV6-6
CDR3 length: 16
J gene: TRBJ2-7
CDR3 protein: CASSYSRRIGAYEQYF

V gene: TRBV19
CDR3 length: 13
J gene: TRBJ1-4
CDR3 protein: CAVVIISVGHGVF

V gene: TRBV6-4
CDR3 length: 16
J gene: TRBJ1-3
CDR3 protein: CASSDPSPGVGNTIYF

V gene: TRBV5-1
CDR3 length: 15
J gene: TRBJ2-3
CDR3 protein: CASSLAAAHKDTQYF

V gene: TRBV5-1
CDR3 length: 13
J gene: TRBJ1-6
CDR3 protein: CASSLDGNSPLHF

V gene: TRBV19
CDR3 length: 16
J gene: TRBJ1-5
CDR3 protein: CASSAGTGHSNQPQHF

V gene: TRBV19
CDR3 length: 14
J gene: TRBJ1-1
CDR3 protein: CASSLDRVNTEAFF

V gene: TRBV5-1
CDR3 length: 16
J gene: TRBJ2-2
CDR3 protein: CASSSTTAVSTGELFF

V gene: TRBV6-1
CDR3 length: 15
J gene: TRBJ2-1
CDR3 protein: CASSSGGSHPNEQFF

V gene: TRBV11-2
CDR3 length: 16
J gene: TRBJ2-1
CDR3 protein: CASSPTRTSSSDEQFF

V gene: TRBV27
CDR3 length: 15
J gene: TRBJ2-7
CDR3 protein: CARRHSSDRENEQYF

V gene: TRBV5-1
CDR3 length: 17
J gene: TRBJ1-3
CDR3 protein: CASRTGSGGGSGNTIYF

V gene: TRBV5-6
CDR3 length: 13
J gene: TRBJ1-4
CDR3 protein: CASSDRNNEKLFF

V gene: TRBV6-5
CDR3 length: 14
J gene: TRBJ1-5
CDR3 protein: CASIKTGYNQPQHF

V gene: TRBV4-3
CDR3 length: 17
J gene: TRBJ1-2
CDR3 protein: CASSQDLRGNDNYGYTF